Listed below are T cell receptor beta chains from one sample, sequenced in a study of shared T cell receptors in the human thymus. Sequencing used immunoSEQ multiplex PCR; TCRdb keeps in-frame clones, though not all of them. The sample comprises roughly 500,000 clones, approximately 80% of which are singletons, and roughly 0.013% rests with the top ten. This sample was shared with a second study, whose subject was human thymus T cells.

The specimen sequenced was thymocytes. These receptors all come from a boy in the first two years of life with a congenital heart defect. Each CDR3 is given with its conserved first and last residue. The order of the fields is J gene, clone size, D gene, V gene, CDR3 protein, CDR3 DNA. D genes are given only for firm matches. A row's size may be missing; if present it is once, few, many or a size class.

J gene: TRBJ2-1
clone size: NA
D gene: TRBD2
V gene: TRBV5-1
CDR3 protein: CASSLDPPLTRQREFVEQFF
CDR3 DNA: TGCGCCAGCAGCTTGGACCCCCCTCTGACCCGCCAGCGGGAGTTCGTTGAGCAGTTCTTC

J gene: TRBJ2-7
clone size: NA
D gene: TRBD1
V gene: TRBV7-8
CDR3 protein: CASSLGEGDREGRRQYF
CDR3 DNA: TGTGCCAGCAGCTTAGGGGAGGGGGACAGGGAGGGAAGAAGGCAGTACTTC

J gene: TRBJ2-5
clone size: NA
D gene: TRBD2
V gene: TRBV7-6
CDR3 protein: CASSSAREGMETQYF
CDR3 DNA: TGTGCCAGCAGCTCCGCGAGGGAGGGGATGGAGACCCAGTACTTC

J gene: TRBJ2-2
clone size: NA
D gene: TRBD2
V gene: TRBV5-1
CDR3 protein: CASSSNTSGGTGELFF
CDR3 DNA: TGCGCCAGCAGCTCCAACACTAGCGGTGGAACCGGGGAGCTGTTTTTT

J gene: TRBJ2-1
clone size: NA
D gene: TRBD2
V gene: TRBV10-3
CDR3 protein: CAISEIGGSGGNEQFF
CDR3 DNA: TGTGCCATCAGTGAGATCGGCGGGAGTGGGGGTAATGAGCAGTTCTTC

J gene: TRBJ2-3
clone size: NA
D gene: TRBD2
V gene: TRBV6-5
CDR3 protein: CATLPTSVDTDTQYF
CDR3 DNA: TGTGCCACCTTACCGACTAGCGTAGACACAGATACGCAGTATTTT

J gene: TRBJ2-3
clone size: NA
D gene: NA
V gene: TRBV6-8
CDR3 protein: CASSSPWGRVGPTDTQYF
CDR3 DNA: TGTGCCAGCAGTTCCCCCTGGGGCAGGGTAGGTCCCACAGATACGCAGTATTTT

J gene: TRBJ2-7
clone size: once
D gene: TRBD2
V gene: TRBV2
CDR3 protein: CASADGGNSYEQYF
CDR3 DNA: TGTGCCAGCGCGGACGGGGGGAACTCCTACGAGCAGTACTTC

J gene: TRBJ2-7
clone size: NA
D gene: TRBD1
V gene: TRBV13
CDR3 protein: CASRRQGRIDEQYF
CDR3 DNA: TGTGCCAGCAGGAGACAGGGGAGGATCGACGAGCAGTACTTC

J gene: TRBJ1-5
clone size: NA
D gene: NA
V gene: TRBV27
CDR3 protein: CAIRGGPNQPQHF
CDR3 DNA: TGTGCCATCCGGGGGGGACCCAATCAGCCCCAGCATTTT

J gene: TRBJ2-7
clone size: NA
D gene: TRBD2
V gene: TRBV10-3
CDR3 protein: CAISVGGRSYEQYF
CDR3 DNA: TGTGCCATCAGTGTCGGCGGGAGATCCTACGAGCAGTACTTC

J gene: TRBJ2-5
clone size: NA
D gene: NA
V gene: TRBV9
CDR3 protein: CASSSKRRSNQETQYF
CDR3 DNA: TGTGCCAGCAGCTCGAAGAGGAGGTCTAATCAAGAGACCCAGTACTTC

J gene: TRBJ2-3
clone size: few
D gene: TRBD1
V gene: TRBV7-9
CDR3 protein: CASSHRTGGLDTQYF
CDR3 DNA: TGTGCCAGCAGCCACCGGACAGGGGGCTTAGATACGCAGTATTTT

J gene: TRBJ2-5
clone size: NA
D gene: TRBD2
V gene: TRBV4-3
CDR3 protein: CASSQGTSSQETQYF
CDR3 DNA: TGCGCCAGCAGCCAGGGGACTAGCAGCCAAGAGACCCAGTACTTC

J gene: TRBJ2-2
clone size: few
D gene: NA
V gene: TRBV6-5
CDR3 protein: CASTSPQRAEELFF
CDR3 DNA: TGTGCCAGCACGTCGCCCCAGCGCGCGGAGGAGCTGTTTTTT

J gene: TRBJ2-7
clone size: NA
D gene: TRBD2
V gene: TRBV7-9
CDR3 protein: CASSSPGSGRYEQYF
CDR3 DNA: TGTGCCAGCAGCTCTCCGGGGAGCGGGAGGTACGAGCAGTACTTC

J gene: TRBJ2-1
clone size: NA
D gene: TRBD1
V gene: TRBV18
CDR3 protein: CASSPPGDRGSYNEQFF
CDR3 DNA: TGTGCCAGCTCACCACCGGGTGACAGGGGCTCCTACAATGAGCAGTTCTTC

J gene: TRBJ2-2
clone size: NA
D gene: NA
V gene: TRBV28
CDR3 protein: CASSRRSTGELFF
CDR3 DNA: TGTGCCAGCAGTCGCCGGTCCACCGGGGAGCTGTTTTTT

J gene: TRBJ2-2
clone size: NA
D gene: TRBD2
V gene: TRBV19
CDR3 protein: CASSIGGGAGAPGELFF
CDR3 DNA: TGTGCCAGTAGTATAGGGGGGGGAGCGGGAGCTCCCGGGGAGCTGTTTTTT

J gene: TRBJ2-1
clone size: NA
D gene: NA
V gene: TRBV11-3
CDR3 protein: CASSSDRRSSYNEQFF
CDR3 DNA: TGTGCCAGCAGCTCGGACAGACGAAGCTCCTACAATGAGCAGTTCTTC

J gene: TRBJ1-5
clone size: few
D gene: TRBD1
V gene: TRBV27
CDR3 protein: CASSLTGGSSNQPQHF
CDR3 DNA: TGTGCCAGCAGTCTGACAGGGGGGAGTAGCAATCAGCCCCAGCATTTT

J gene: TRBJ2-7
clone size: NA
D gene: TRBD2
V gene: TRBV5-4
CDR3 protein: CASSLTSGSPYEQYF
CDR3 DNA: TGTGCCAGCAGCTTGACTAGCGGGAGTCCTTACGAGCAGTACTTC

J gene: TRBJ2-3
clone size: NA
D gene: TRBD2
V gene: TRBV4-1
CDR3 protein: CASSQAGEGLAGEGDTQYF
CDR3 DNA: TGCGCCAGCAGCCAAGCGGGGGAGGGACTAGCGGGAGAGGGCGATACGCAGTATTTT

J gene: TRBJ2-6
clone size: NA
D gene: TRBD1
V gene: TRBV9
CDR3 protein: CASSPSPLTGSGANVLTF
CDR3 DNA: TGTGCCAGCAGCCCGAGCCCTCTGACAGGGTCTGGGGCCAACGTCCTGACTTTC

J gene: TRBJ2-1
clone size: NA
D gene: TRBD2
V gene: TRBV15
CDR3 protein: CATSRVGLAGGPRRDEQFF
CDR3 DNA: TGTGCCACCAGCAGAGTTGGCCTAGCGGGAGGGCCCCGTAGGGATGAGCAGTTCTTC

J gene: TRBJ1-1
clone size: NA
D gene: NA
V gene: TRBV9
CDR3 protein: CASSVDSAYNTEAFF
CDR3 DNA: TGTGCCAGCAGCGTCGATTCCGCCTATAACACTGAAGCTTTCTTT

J gene: TRBJ2-1
clone size: NA
D gene: NA
V gene: TRBV28
CDR3 protein: CASSCDTFYEQFF
CDR3 DNA: TGTGCCAGCAGTTGCGATACTTTTTATGAGCAGTTCTTC

J gene: TRBJ1-4
clone size: NA
D gene: TRBD1
V gene: TRBV5-5
CDR3 protein: CASSSPDRGRKEKLFF
CDR3 DNA: TGTGCCAGCAGCTCCCCGGACAGGGGAAGAAAGGAAAAACTGTTTTTT

J gene: TRBJ2-2
clone size: NA
D gene: NA
V gene: TRBV5-1
CDR3 protein: CASRRRTGELFF
CDR3 DNA: TGCGCCAGCAGACGGAGGACCGGGGAGCTGTTTTTT

J gene: TRBJ2-1
clone size: NA
D gene: TRBD2
V gene: TRBV7-9
CDR3 protein: CASSLARAGDVLGEQFF
CDR3 DNA: TGTGCCAGCAGCTTAGCGCGAGCGGGGGATGTGTTGGGTGAGCAGTTCTTC

J gene: TRBJ2-1
clone size: NA
D gene: TRBD2
V gene: TRBV28
CDR3 protein: CASSPLPETSDNEQFF
CDR3 DNA: TGTGCCAGCAGTCCCCTCCCTGAGACTAGCGACAATGAGCAGTTCTTC

J gene: TRBJ2-7
clone size: NA
D gene: TRBD2
V gene: TRBV2
CDR3 protein: CARSLGTSGSGYEQYF
CDR3 DNA: TGTGCCAGGAGCCTTGGGACTAGCGGGAGTGGCTACGAGCAGTACTTC

J gene: TRBJ1-4
clone size: NA
D gene: NA
V gene: TRBV28
CDR3 protein: CASSLAPSTNEKLFF
CDR3 DNA: TGTGCCAGCAGTTTGGCCCCGTCAACTAATGAAAAACTGTTTTTT

J gene: TRBJ2-7
clone size: few
D gene: TRBD2
V gene: TRBV28
CDR3 protein: CASSPGGLAGGPYEQYF
CDR3 DNA: TGTGCCAGCAGTCCGGGGGGACTAGCGGGAGGGCCATACGAGCAGTACTTC

J gene: TRBJ2-1
clone size: NA
D gene: TRBD2
V gene: TRBV7-3
CDR3 protein: CASSSASGANNEQFF
CDR3 DNA: TGTGCCAGCAGCTCCGCTAGCGGAGCGAACAATGAGCAGTTCTTC

J gene: TRBJ2-3
clone size: NA
D gene: TRBD2
V gene: TRBV6-5
CDR3 protein: CASSSFAGGQDTQYF
CDR3 DNA: TGTGCCAGCAGCTCCTTCGCGGGAGGGCAGGATACGCAGTATTTT

J gene: TRBJ2-1
clone size: NA
D gene: TRBD2
V gene: TRBV5-4
CDR3 protein: CASSLGLAGYNEQFF
CDR3 DNA: TGTGCCAGCAGCCTGGGACTAGCGGGATACAATGAGCAGTTCTTC

J gene: TRBJ2-1
clone size: once
D gene: TRBD2
V gene: TRBV2
CDR3 protein: CASSEALYGTSGRGEMGNEQFF
CDR3 DNA: TGTGCCAGCAGTGAAGCGCTTTACGGGACTAGCGGGAGGGGAGAGATGGGGAATGAGCAGTTCTTC

J gene: TRBJ2-7
clone size: NA
D gene: NA
V gene: TRBV2
CDR3 protein: CASSARDEQYF
CDR3 DNA: TGTGCCAGCAGTGCTCGAGACGAGCAGTACTTC

J gene: TRBJ2-6
clone size: NA
D gene: TRBD1
V gene: TRBV19
CDR3 protein: CASSIRGRAGGANVLTF
CDR3 DNA: TGTGCCAGTAGTATAAGGGGGCGGGCTGGTGGGGCCAACGTCCTGACTTTC

J gene: TRBJ2-1
clone size: NA
D gene: NA
V gene: TRBV6-1
CDR3 protein: CASTTREWSYNEQFF
CDR3 DNA: TGTGCCAGCACTACGAGGGAGTGGTCCTACAATGAGCAGTTCTTC

J gene: TRBJ2-1
clone size: NA
D gene: TRBD1
V gene: TRBV18
CDR3 protein: CASSPRRQGVNEQFF
CDR3 DNA: TGTGCCAGCTCACCCCGGAGACAGGGGGTGAATGAGCAGTTCTTC

J gene: TRBJ1-2
clone size: NA
D gene: NA
V gene: TRBV11-2
CDR3 protein: CASSLSQTGRYNYGYTF
CDR3 DNA: TGTGCCAGCAGCTTGTCCCAGACAGGACGTTATAACTATGGCTACACCTTC

J gene: TRBJ1-1
clone size: NA
D gene: TRBD1
V gene: TRBV27
CDR3 protein: CASSVHRGADTEAFF
CDR3 DNA: TGTGCCAGCAGTGTGCACAGGGGGGCCGACACTGAAGCTTTCTTT

J gene: TRBJ2-1
clone size: NA
D gene: TRBD2
V gene: TRBV6-4
CDR3 protein: CASSDSAGEQFF
CDR3 DNA: TGTGCCAGCAGTGACTCAGCGGGAGAGCAGTTCTTC

J gene: TRBJ2-7
clone size: NA
D gene: NA
V gene: TRBV11-3
CDR3 protein: CASSLVADYTDSHYEQYF
CDR3 DNA: TGTGCCAGCAGCTTAGTAGCGGACTACACAGATTCACACTACGAGCAGTACTTC

J gene: TRBJ2-5
clone size: NA
D gene: NA
V gene: TRBV6-5
CDR3 protein: CASHRTDLQETQYF
CDR3 DNA: TGTGCCAGCCACAGGACAGACCTCCAAGAGACCCAGTACTTC

J gene: TRBJ1-3
clone size: few
D gene: NA
V gene: TRBV19
CDR3 protein: CASIKETGRNTIYF
CDR3 DNA: TGTGCCAGTATCAAGGAGACAGGCAGAAACACCATATATTTT

J gene: TRBJ2-6
clone size: NA
D gene: NA
V gene: TRBV6-4
CDR3 protein: CARGSGANVLTF
CDR3 DNA: TGTGCCCGGGGCTCTGGGGCCAACGTCCTGACTTTC

J gene: TRBJ1-1
clone size: NA
D gene: NA
V gene: TRBV4-2
CDR3 protein: CASSQDPPGSEAFF
CDR3 DNA: TGTGCCAGCAGCCAAGATCCCCCGGGGAGTGAGGCTTTCTTT

J gene: TRBJ2-3
clone size: NA
D gene: NA
V gene: TRBV4-1
CDR3 protein: CASSHPGGTQYF
CDR3 DNA: TGCGCCAGCAGCCACCCCGGAGGTACGCAGTATTTT

J gene: TRBJ2-1
clone size: NA
D gene: TRBD2
V gene: TRBV28
CDR3 protein: CASSPGLVLYNEQFF
CDR3 DNA: TGTGCCAGCAGCCCCGGACTAGTGTTATACAATGAGCAGTTCTTC

J gene: TRBJ2-7
clone size: NA
D gene: TRBD1
V gene: TRBV18
CDR3 protein: CASSPPDRAEQYF
CDR3 DNA: TGTGCCAGCTCACCTCCGGACAGGGCCGAGCAGTACTTC

J gene: TRBJ2-7
clone size: NA
D gene: TRBD2
V gene: TRBV4-1
CDR3 protein: CASRPLAGAYEQYF
CDR3 DNA: TGCGCCAGCAGGCCCCTAGCGGGAGCTTACGAGCAGTACTTC

J gene: TRBJ1-2
clone size: NA
D gene: NA
V gene: TRBV25-1
CDR3 protein: CASSALGRSDYGYTF
CDR3 DNA: TGTGCCAGCAGTGCTTTAGGCAGGTCGGACTATGGCTACACCTTC

J gene: TRBJ2-5
clone size: NA
D gene: TRBD2
V gene: TRBV30
CDR3 protein: CAWSVLGLAGGKTQYF
CDR3 DNA: TGTGCCTGGAGTGTCCTGGGACTAGCGGGAGGGAAGACCCAGTACTTC

J gene: TRBJ1-1
clone size: NA
D gene: NA
V gene: TRBV27
CDR3 protein: CASSSGRNTEAFF
CDR3 DNA: TGTGCCAGCAGTTCTGGCAGGAACACTGAAGCTTTCTTT